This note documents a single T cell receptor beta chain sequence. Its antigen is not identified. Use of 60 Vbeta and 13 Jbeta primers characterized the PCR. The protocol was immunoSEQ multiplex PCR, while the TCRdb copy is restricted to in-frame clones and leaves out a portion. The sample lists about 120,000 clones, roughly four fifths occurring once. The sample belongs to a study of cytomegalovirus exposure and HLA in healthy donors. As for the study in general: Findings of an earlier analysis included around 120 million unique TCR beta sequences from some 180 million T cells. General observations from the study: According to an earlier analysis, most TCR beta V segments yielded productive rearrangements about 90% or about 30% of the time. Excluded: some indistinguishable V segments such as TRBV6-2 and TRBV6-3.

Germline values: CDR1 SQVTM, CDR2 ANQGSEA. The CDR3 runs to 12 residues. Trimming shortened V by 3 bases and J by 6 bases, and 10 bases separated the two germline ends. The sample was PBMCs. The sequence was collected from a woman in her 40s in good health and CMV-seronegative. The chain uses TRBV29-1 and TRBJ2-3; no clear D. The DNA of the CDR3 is TGCAGCGTTGATGAATCTGGCGATACGCAGTATTTT. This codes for CSVDESGDTQYF.